These 9 T cell receptor beta chains came from one sample sequenced in a study of blood T cells in healthy people across ages. Primers used in a second PCR of roughly 6 to 12 cycles were a sample-barcoded 5' primer and a J-beta primer mix. MiXCR, run by TCRdb on the 5' RACE reads, gives a single entry per CDR3 protein. The table records about 670,000 distinct CDR3 sequences, 52% of them present only once. Sequenced sample: blood. The origin of the receptors is a woman aged 80 or over in good health.

This clonotype was counted ten times or more. The V and J genes are TRBV18 and TRBJ2-3, with D possibly being TRBD1 or TRBD2 (5 bases each). The CDR3 is made up of 12 amino acids. The germline V gene has CDR1 KGHSH and CDR2 LQKENI. V was trimmed by 8 bases and J by 6 bases, leaving 12 bases between them. The CDR3 loop reads CASSPGTDTQYF. The DNA for the CDR3 is TGTGCCAGCAGTCCCGGGACGGATACGCAGTATTTT.

Comment on this clonotype: A much larger clone lies one base from this, so it may be a read error. The chain joins TRBV25-1 to TRBJ2-7, with unresolved D. CDR1 and CDR2 from the germline V gene are MGHDK and SYGVNS. The CDR3 has 13 amino acids. V gave up 6 bases and J gave up 0 bases, with 9 bases separating them. CDR3 sequence: CASRKQSSYEQYF. In nucleotides, the CDR3 is TGTGCCAGCAGGAAACAGAGCTCCTACGAGCAGTACTTC.

The rearrangement uses TRBV30 and TRBJ2-2; 11 bases fit TRBD2. There are 17 residues in the CDR3. Per germline, CDR1 GTSNPN and CDR2 SVGIG (reference sequence). V shed 2 bases, J shed 4 bases, and the junction held 9 bases outside the gene matches. The CDR3 loop is CAWSRLAGGFLTGELFF. The CDR3 nucleotides are TGTGCCTGGAGTCGTCTAGCGGGGGGATTTCTCACCGGGGAGCTGTTTTTT.

The chain joins TRBV29-1 to TRBJ1-2; no firm D call. CDR1 and CDR2 from the germline V gene are SQVTM and ANQGSEA. V lost 2 bases to trimming and J lost 2 bases, with 21 bases between them. The length of the CDR3 is 17 residues. As DNA, the CDR3 is TGCAGCGTTGAACCTTCCCCTACACGGCTCTCCAACTATGGCTACACCTTC. This encodes CSVEPSPTRLSNYGYTF.

The V and J genes are TRBV6-6 and TRBJ1-1, with D tentatively TRBD1 (5 bases). The germline gives CDR1 MNHNY, CDR2 SVGAGI (reference sequence). The CDR3 has 13 amino acids. Between the trimmed V and J ends, which lost 7 bases and 8 bases, there was a span of 17 bases. CDR3 bases: TGTGCCAGCACCGGGCAGTCGGGGCTGGAAGCTTTCTTT. It is translated as CASTGQSGLEAFF.

The V and J genes are TRBV29-1 and TRBJ2-5; perhaps TRBD1 as D (6 bases). The J call may be wrong; the DNA end is better matched by TRBJ2-7. The germline V gene encodes CDR1 SQVTM and CDR2 ANQGSEA. The CDR3 contains 11 residues. CDR3 protein: CSAAQGHEQYF. The CDR3 DNA is TGCAGCGCTGCTCAGGGGCACGAGCAGTACTTC.

The rearrangement uses TRBV20-1 and TRBJ2-1; D is uncertain. V was cut by 1 base and J by 6 bases, with 10 bases left in between. The CDR3 is 13 amino acids. CDR1 and CDR2 from the germline V gene are DFQATT and SNEGSKA (reference sequence). CDR3 bases: TGCAGTGCTAGAGCGGGTAGTGGCAATGAGCAGTTCTTC. Encoded protein: CSARAGSGNEQFF.

This clonotype appeared many times. The chain combines TRBV7-3 with TRBJ2-1; 7 bases align to TRBD1. This CDR3 comprises 13 residues. Germline CDR1 and CDR2: SGHTA and FQGTGA. The junction had 7 bases not matched to a gene; V was cut back by 5 bases and J by 9 bases. CDR3 loop: CASSPRQGREQFF. The CDR3 DNA is TGTGCCAGCAGCCCTCGACAGGGTCGTGAGCAGTTCTTC.

This clonotype was recorded a few times. This sequence joins TRBV7-9 and TRBJ2-3; tentative D call: TRBD2 (6 bases). V dropped 2 bases and J dropped 2 bases, with 11 bases sitting between them. The CDR3 is 15 residues long. Germline lookup yields CDR1 SEHNR and CDR2 FQNEAQ (reference sequence). CDR3 region: CASSLWGGNTDTQYF. For the CDR3, the DNA is TGTGCCAGCAGCTTATGGGGCGGGAACACAGATACGCAGTATTTT.